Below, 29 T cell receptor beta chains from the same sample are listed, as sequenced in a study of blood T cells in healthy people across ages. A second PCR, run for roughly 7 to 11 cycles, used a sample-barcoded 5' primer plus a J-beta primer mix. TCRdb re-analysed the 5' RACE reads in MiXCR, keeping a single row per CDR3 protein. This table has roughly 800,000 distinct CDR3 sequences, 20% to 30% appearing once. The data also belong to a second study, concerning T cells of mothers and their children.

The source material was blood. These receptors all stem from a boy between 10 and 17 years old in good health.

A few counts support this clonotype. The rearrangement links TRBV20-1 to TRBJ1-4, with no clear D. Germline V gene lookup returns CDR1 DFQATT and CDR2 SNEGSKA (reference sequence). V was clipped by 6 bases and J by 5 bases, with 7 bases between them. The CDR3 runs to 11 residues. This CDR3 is CSARRNEKLFF. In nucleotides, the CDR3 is TGCAGTGCCCGGCGGAATGAAAAACTGTTTTTT.

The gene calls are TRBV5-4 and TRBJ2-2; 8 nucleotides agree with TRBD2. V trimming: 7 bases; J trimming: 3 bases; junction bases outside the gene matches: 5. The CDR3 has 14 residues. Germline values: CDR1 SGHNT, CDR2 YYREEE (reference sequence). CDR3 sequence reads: CASARGGDTGELFF. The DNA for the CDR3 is TGTGCCAGCGCACGGGGGGGGGACACCGGGGAGCTGTTTTTT.

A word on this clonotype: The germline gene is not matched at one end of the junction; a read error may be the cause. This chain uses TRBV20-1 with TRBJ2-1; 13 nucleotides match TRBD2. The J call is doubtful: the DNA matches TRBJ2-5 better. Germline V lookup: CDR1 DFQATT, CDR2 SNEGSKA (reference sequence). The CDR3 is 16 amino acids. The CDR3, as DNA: TGCAGTGCTAGACCCCGACTAGCGGGGGGACAAGGGACCCAGTACTTC. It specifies CSARPRLAGGQGTQYF.

The CDR3 region has the DNA TGTGCCAGCAGCCCTGTTGCCCCTGATTCACCCCTCCACTTT. Translating gives CASSPVAPDSPLHF. The chain couples TRBV7-9 to TRBJ1-6; D is ambiguous. Trimming left V 5 bases short and J 8 bases short, with 13 bases between. The CDR3 runs to 14 residues. From germline, CDR1 is SEHNR and CDR2 FQNEAQ (reference sequence). Variable domain in full (rest from reference TRBV7-9 and TRBJ1-6): DTGVSQNPRHKITKRGQNVTFRCDPISEHNRLYWYRQTLGQGPEFLTYFQNEAQLEKSRLLSDRFSAERPKGSFSTLEIQRTEQGDSAMYLCASSPVAPDSPLHFGNGTRLTVT.

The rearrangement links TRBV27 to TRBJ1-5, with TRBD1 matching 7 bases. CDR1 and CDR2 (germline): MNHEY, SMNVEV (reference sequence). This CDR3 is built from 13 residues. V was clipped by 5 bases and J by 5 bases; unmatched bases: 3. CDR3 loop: CASSGTGDQPQHF. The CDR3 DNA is TGTGCCAGCAGTGGAACAGGGGATCAGCCCCAGCATTTT.

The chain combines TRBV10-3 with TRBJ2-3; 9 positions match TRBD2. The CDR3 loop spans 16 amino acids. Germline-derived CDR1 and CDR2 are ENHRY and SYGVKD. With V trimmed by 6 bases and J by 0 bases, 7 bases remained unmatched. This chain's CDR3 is CAISLRTSGSTDTQYF. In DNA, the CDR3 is TGTGCCATCAGCCTTAGAACTAGCGGGAGCACAGATACGCAGTATTTT.

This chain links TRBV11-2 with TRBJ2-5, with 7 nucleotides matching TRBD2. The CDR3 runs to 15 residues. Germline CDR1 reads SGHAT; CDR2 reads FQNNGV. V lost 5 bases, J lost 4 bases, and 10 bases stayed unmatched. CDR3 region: CASSPGGSVGETQYF. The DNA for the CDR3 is TGTGCCAGCAGCCCGGGAGGTAGCGTGGGAGAGACCCAGTACTTC.

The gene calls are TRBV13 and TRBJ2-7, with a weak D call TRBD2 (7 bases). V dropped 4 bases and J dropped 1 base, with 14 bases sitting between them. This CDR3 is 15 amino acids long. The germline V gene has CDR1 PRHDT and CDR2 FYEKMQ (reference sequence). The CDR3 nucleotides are TGTGCCAGCAGCTGGGGGGGGCACCAATCCTACGAGCAGTACTTC. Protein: CASSWGGHQSYEQYF.

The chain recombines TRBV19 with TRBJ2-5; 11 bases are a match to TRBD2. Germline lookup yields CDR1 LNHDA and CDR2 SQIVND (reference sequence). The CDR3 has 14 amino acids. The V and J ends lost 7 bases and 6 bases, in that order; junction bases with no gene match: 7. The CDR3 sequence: CASKPTSGDKTQYF. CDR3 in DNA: TGTGCCAGTAAGCCGACTAGCGGGGACAAGACCCAGTACTTC.

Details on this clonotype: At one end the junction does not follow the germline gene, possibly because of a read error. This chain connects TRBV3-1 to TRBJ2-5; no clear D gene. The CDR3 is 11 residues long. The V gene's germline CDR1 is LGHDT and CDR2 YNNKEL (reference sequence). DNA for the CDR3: TGTGCCAGCAGCCAGGATAAGACGCAGTACTTC. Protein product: CASSQDKTQYF.

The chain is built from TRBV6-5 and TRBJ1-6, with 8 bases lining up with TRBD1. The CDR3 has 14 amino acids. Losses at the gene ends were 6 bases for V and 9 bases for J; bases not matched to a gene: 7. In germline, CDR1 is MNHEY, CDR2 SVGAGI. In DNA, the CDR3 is TGTGCCAGCAGACTCGACAGGGGCGGTTCACCCCTCCACTTT. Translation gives CASRLDRGGSPLHF.

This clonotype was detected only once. The CDR3 coding sequence is TGTGCCACCAGAGTCGGGACTAGCGGGAGTAATGAGCAGTTCTTC. Amino acids: CATRVGTSGSNEQFF. V is TRBV24-1 and J is TRBJ2-1; 14 nucleotides align to TRBD2. This CDR3 spans 15 amino acids. Looked up from germline, CDR1 is KGHDR and CDR2 is SFDVKD. With V trimmed by 7 bases and J by 7 bases, 5 bases remained unmatched.

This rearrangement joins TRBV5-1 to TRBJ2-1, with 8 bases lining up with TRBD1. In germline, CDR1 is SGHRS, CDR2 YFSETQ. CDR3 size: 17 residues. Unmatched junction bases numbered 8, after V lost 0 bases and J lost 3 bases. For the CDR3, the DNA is TGCGCCAGCAGCTTGGTACAGGGGGGTGGGGTCTACAATGAGCAGTTCTTC. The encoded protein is CASSLVQGGGVYNEQFF.

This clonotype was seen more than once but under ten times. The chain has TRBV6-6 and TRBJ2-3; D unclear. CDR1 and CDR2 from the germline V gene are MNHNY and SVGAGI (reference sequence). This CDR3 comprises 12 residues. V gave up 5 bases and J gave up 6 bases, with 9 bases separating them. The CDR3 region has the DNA TGTGCCAGCAGTCCACGGTTGGATACGCAGTATTTT. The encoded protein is CASSPRLDTQYF.

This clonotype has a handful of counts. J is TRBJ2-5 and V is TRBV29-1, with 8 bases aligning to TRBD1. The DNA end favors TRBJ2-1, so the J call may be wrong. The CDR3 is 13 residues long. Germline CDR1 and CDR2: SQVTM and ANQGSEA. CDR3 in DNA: TGCAGCGCGGCCCGGACAGGGAACAATGAGCAGTTCTTC. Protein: CSAARTGNNEQFF.

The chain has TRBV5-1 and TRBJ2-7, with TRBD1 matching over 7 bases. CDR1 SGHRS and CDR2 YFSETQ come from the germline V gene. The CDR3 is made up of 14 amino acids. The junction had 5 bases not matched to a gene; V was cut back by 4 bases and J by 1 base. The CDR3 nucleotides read TGCGCCAGCAGCATCCCGGGACAGTCCTACGAGCAGTACTTC. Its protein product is CASSIPGQSYEQYF.

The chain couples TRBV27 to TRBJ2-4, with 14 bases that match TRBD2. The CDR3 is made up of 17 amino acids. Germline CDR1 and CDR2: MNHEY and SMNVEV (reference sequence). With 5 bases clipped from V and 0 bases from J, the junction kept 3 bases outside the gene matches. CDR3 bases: TGTGCCAGCAGTCCCGGGACTAGCGGGGGAGCCAAAAACATTCAGTACTTC. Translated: CASSPGTSGGAKNIQYF.

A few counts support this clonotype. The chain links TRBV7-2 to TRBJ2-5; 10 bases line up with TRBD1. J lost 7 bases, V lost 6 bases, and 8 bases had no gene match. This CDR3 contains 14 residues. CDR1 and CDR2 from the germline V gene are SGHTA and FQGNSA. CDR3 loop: CASSNQDRGGTQYF. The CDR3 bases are TGTGCCAGCAGTAACCAGGACAGGGGGGGGACCCAGTACTTC.

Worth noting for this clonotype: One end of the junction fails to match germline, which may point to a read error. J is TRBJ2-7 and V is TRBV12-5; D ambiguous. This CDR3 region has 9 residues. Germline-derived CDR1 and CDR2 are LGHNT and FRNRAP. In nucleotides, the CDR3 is TGCGTTTCGGTGGGCGAGCAGTACTTC. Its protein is CVSVGEQYF.

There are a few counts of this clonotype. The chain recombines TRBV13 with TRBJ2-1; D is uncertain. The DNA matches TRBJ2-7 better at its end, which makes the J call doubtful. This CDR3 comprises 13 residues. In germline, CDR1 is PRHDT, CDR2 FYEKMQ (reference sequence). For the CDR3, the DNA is TGTGCCAGCAGCTTAGGCATTTTTAACGAGCAGTACTTC. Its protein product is CASSLGIFNEQYF.

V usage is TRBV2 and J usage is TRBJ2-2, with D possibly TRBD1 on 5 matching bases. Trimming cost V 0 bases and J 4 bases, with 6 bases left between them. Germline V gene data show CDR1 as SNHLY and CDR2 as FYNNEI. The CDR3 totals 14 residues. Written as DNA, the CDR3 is TGTGCCAGCAGTGAAGCCCAGGGCACCGGGGAGCTGTTTTTT. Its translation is CASSEAQGTGELFF.

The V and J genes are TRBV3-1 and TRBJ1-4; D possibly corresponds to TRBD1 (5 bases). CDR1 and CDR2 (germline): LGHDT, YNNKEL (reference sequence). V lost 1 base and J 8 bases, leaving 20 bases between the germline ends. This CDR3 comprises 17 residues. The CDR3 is CASSQGTILYGNEKLFF. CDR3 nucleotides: TGTGCCAGCAGCCAAGGGACAATACTCTACGGGAACGAAAAACTGTTTTTT. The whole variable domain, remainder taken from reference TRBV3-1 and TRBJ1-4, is DTAVSQTPKYLVTQMGNDKSIKCEQNLGHDTMYWYKQDSKKFLKIMFSYNNKELIINETVPNRFSPKSPDKAHLNLHINSLELGDSAVYFCASSQGTILYGNEKLFFGSGTQLSVL.

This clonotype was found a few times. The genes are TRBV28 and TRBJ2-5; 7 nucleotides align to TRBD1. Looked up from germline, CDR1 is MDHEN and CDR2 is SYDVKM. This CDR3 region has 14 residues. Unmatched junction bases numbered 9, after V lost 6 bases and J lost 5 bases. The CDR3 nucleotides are TGTGCCAGCAGCCCGGACAGGATCCTGGAGACCCAGTACTTC. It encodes CASSPDRILETQYF.

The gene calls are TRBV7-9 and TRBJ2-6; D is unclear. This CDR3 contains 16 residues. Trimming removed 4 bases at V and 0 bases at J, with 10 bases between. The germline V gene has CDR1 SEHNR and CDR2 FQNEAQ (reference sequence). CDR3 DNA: TGTGCCAGCAGCTCGAGCAGGCACTCTGGGGCCAACGTCCTGACTTTC. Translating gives CASSSSRHSGANVLTF.

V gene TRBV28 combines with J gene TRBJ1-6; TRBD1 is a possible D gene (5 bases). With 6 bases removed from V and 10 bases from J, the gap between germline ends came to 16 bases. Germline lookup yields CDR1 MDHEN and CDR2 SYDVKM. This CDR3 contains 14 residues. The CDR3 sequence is CASSSTVRGSPLHF. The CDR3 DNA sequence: TGTGCCAGCAGCTCGACAGTGAGGGGATCACCCCTCCACTTT.

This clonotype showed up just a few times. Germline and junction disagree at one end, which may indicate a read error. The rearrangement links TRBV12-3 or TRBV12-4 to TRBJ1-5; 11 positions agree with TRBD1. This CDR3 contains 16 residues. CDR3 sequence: CASSLWDRGTSQPQHF. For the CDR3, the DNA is TGCGCCAGCAGTTTATGGGACAGGGGGACCAGTCAGCCCCAGCATTTT.

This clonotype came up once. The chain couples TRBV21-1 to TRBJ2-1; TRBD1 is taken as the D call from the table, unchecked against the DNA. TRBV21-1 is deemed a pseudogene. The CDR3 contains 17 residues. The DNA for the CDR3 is TGTGCCAGCAGCTCCGCCGCCCGGGACCGAGCCTACAATGAGCAGTTCTTC. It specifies CASSSAARDRAYNEQFF.

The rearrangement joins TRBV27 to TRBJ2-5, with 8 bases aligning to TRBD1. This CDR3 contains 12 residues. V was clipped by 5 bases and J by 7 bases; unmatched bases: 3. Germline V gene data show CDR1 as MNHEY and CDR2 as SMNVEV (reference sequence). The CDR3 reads CASSPTGVTQYF. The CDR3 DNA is TGTGCCAGCAGTCCGACAGGGGTGACCCAGTACTTC.

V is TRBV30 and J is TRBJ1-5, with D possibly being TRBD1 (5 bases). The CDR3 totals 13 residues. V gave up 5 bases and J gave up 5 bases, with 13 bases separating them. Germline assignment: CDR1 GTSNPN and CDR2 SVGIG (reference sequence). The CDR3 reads CAWALGVDQPQHF. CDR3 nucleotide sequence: TGTGCCTGGGCCTTGGGGGTTGATCAGCCCCAGCATTTT.